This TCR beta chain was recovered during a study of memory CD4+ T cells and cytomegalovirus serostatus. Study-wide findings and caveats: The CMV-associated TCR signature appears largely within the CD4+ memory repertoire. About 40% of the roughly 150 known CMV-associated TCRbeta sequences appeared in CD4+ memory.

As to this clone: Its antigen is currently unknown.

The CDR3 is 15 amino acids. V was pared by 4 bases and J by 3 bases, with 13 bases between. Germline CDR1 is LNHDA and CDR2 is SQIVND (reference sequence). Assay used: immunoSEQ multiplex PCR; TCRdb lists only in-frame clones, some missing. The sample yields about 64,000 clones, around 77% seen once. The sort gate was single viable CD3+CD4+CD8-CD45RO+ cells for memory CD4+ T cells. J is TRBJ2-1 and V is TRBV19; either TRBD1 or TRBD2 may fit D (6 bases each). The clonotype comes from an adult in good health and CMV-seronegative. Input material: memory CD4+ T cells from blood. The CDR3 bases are TGTGCCAGTAGTAAGGGGGGCTTTAACTACAATGAGCAGTTCTTC. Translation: CASSKGGFNYNEQFF.